The sequence of this T cell receptor (beta chain) was determined in a study of blood T cell repertoires in COVID-19. As handled by the study authors: The assay estimated nucleated cells by amplifying reference gene primers. The assay was immunoSEQ multiplex PCR, and TCRdb's table has in-frame clones only and misses some. The DNA gave D and trimming, while V, J and clone size come from that table. The sample contains 60,000 to 65,000 clones, roughly 80% of which appear only once. V gave up 2 bases and J gave up 1 base, with 19 bases separating them. The CDR3 sequence is 18 residues long. Germline V gene data show CDR1 as SGHAT and CDR2 as FQNNGV.

The V call is TRBV11-2, the J call TRBJ2-3, with a weak D call TRBD1 (7 bases). The source is a man aged 55 to 69 with acute or convalescent COVID-19. Input material: peripheral blood. The CDR3: CASSLQAGGGSGTDTQYF. The CDR3 DNA sequence: TGTGCCAGCAGCTTACAGGCCGGAGGGGGCTCAGGCACAGATACGCAGTATTTT. Complete variable domain (other parts from reference TRBV11-2 and TRBJ2-3): EAGVAQSPRYKIIEKRQSVAFWCNPISGHATLYWYQQILGQGPKLLIQFQNNGVVDDSQLPKDRFSAERLKGVDSTLKIQPAKLEDSAVYLCASSLQAGGGSGTDTQYFGPGTRLTVL.